This T cell receptor (beta chain) was retrieved from a study of cytomegalovirus exposure and HLA in healthy donors. General study findings and limits: No immune exposure information besides CMV serostatus was available.

13 Jbeta primers and 60 Vbeta primers were used for the PCR. Here immunoSEQ multiplex PCR was the method, and the copy in TCRdb shows in-frame clones only, minus some. The table records 100,000 to 150,000 clones, approximately 80% of them present only once. CDR1 and CDR2 (germline): KGHSH, LQKENI. V shed 2 bases and J 6 bases; nucleotides not matched to a gene: 9. This CDR3 has 15 amino acids. To note about this clone: Its antigen is undetermined.

The chain is built from TRBV18 and TRBJ1-1; 7 nucleotides line up with TRBD1. Material: PBMCs. This receptor was obtained from a man aged 50 or older in good health and CMV-seronegative. The CDR3 sequence is CASSPEQGIGAEAFF. Written as DNA, the CDR3 is TGTGCCAGCTCACCAGAACAGGGGATAGGCGCTGAAGCTTTCTTT.